The present T cell receptor (beta chain) was sequenced within a study of blood T cell repertoires in COVID-19. This clone was counted a few times. Germline CDR1 reads GTSNPN; CDR2 reads SVGIG (reference sequence). The trim removed 6 bases at V and 7 bases at J, leaving 9 bases unmatched. The length of the CDR3 is 13 residues. The table came from immunoSEQ multiplex PCR; TCRdb's copy has only in-frame clones and leaves some out. The top ten clones hold around 4% of a sample with around 93,000 clones, approximately 82% of them seen once. This chain uses TRBV30 with TRBJ2-1; 7 bases are shared with TRBD1. This TCR derives from a man aged 55 to 70 with acute or convalescent COVID-19. Sequencing was carried out using peripheral blood. The CDR3: CACARGQRNEQFF. In nucleotides, the CDR3 is TGTGCCTGTGCCCGGGGACAGAGGAATGAGCAGTTCTTC.